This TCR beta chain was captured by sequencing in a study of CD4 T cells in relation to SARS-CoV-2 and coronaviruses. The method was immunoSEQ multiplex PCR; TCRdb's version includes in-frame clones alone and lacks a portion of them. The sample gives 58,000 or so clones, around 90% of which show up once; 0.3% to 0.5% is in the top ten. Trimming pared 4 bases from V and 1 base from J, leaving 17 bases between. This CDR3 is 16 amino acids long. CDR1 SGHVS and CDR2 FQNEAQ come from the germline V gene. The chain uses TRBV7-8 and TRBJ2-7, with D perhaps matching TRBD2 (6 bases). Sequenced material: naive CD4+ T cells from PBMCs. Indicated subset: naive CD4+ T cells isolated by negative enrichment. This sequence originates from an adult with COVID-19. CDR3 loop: CASSSYRDSRSYEQYF. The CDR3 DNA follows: TGTGCCAGCAGCTCCTACCGGGACTCCCGATCCTACGAGCAGTACTTC.